Listed below are T cell receptor beta chains from one sample, sequenced in a study of cytomegalovirus exposure and HLA in healthy donors. Sequencing used immunoSEQ multiplex PCR; TCRdb keeps in-frame clones, though not all of them. The table has about 360,000 clones, around 86% seen once; the top ten hold under 0.9%. Material: PBMCs. The receptor set was obtained from a young woman in good health and CMV-seronegative. Both conserved end residues are part of each CDR3. A D gene is named only where the DNA matches it firmly.

v_gene: TRBV30
j_gene: TRBJ1-1
d_gene: NA
CDR3aa: CAWSVNRGAFF

v_gene: TRBV27
j_gene: TRBJ2-7
d_gene: TRBD1
CDR3aa: CASSLSGQGASYEQYF

v_gene: TRBV6-5
j_gene: TRBJ2-7
d_gene: TRBD1
CDR3aa: CASSSGQGHYEQYF

v_gene: TRBV28
j_gene: TRBJ1-1
d_gene: TRBD1
CDR3aa: CASSGQGAKTEAFF

v_gene: TRBV2
j_gene: TRBJ1-6
d_gene: NA
CDR3aa: CASSRTSHAYNSPLHF

v_gene: TRBV19
j_gene: TRBJ2-6
d_gene: TRBD1
CDR3aa: CASGGTGFPGANVLTF

v_gene: TRBV4-1
j_gene: TRBJ2-7
d_gene: TRBD1
CDR3aa: CASSQDPWDSSYEQYF

v_gene: TRBV19
j_gene: TRBJ2-1
d_gene: NA
CDR3aa: CATALQGSYNEQFF

v_gene: TRBV6-1
j_gene: TRBJ1-1
d_gene: NA
CDR3aa: CASSEFGGRNTEAFF

v_gene: TRBV7-2
j_gene: TRBJ2-5
d_gene: TRBD2
CDR3aa: CASSASPGVAGYKETQYF

v_gene: TRBV5-4
j_gene: TRBJ2-5
d_gene: NA
CDR3aa: CASSLRLEETQYF

v_gene: TRBV6-6
j_gene: TRBJ1-4
d_gene: NA
CDR3aa: CASSYRGGEKLFF

v_gene: TRBV6-5
j_gene: TRBJ1-3
d_gene: TRBD1
CDR3aa: CASRRTGDSGNTIYF

v_gene: TRBV28
j_gene: TRBJ2-1
d_gene: TRBD2
CDR3aa: CASSSLAGDNNEQFF

v_gene: TRBV18
j_gene: TRBJ1-3
d_gene: NA
CDR3aa: CASSIRDSGNTIYF

v_gene: TRBV2
j_gene: TRBJ2-3
d_gene: NA
CDR3aa: CASSVYAFHTDTQYF

v_gene: TRBV11-2
j_gene: TRBJ2-7
d_gene: NA
CDR3aa: CASSLAFDRSYEQYF

v_gene: TRBV7-6
j_gene: TRBJ1-4
d_gene: TRBD1
CDR3aa: CASSRTGQNEKLFF

v_gene: TRBV28
j_gene: TRBJ1-5
d_gene: TRBD1
CDR3aa: CASSPDREVQPQHF

v_gene: TRBV18
j_gene: TRBJ1-5
d_gene: TRBD1
CDR3aa: CASSRQGQPQHF

v_gene: TRBV27
j_gene: TRBJ2-5
d_gene: NA
CDR3aa: CASSRGGRETQYF

v_gene: TRBV6-4
j_gene: TRBJ2-3
d_gene: NA
CDR3aa: CASSDSGGNTDTQYF

v_gene: TRBV19
j_gene: TRBJ2-2
d_gene: TRBD1
CDR3aa: CASSPRYGTGIRAGELFF

v_gene: TRBV9
j_gene: TRBJ2-7
d_gene: NA
CDR3aa: CASSVSTGSYEQYF

v_gene: TRBV9
j_gene: TRBJ2-2
d_gene: TRBD2
CDR3aa: CASRGVSNTGELFF

v_gene: TRBV28
j_gene: TRBJ1-5
d_gene: TRBD1
CDR3aa: CASRQTGAPQPQHF